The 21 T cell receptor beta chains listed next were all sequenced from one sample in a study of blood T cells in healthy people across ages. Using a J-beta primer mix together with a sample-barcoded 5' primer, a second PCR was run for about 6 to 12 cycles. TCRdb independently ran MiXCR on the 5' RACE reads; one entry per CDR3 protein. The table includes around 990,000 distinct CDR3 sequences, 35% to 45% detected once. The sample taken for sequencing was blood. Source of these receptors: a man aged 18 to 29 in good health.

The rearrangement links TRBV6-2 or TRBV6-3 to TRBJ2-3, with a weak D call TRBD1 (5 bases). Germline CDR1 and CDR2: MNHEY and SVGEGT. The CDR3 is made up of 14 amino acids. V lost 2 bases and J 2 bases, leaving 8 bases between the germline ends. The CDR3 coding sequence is TGTGCCAGCAGTTACCGCAGGGACACAGATACGCAGTATTTT. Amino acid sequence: CASSYRRDTDTQYF.

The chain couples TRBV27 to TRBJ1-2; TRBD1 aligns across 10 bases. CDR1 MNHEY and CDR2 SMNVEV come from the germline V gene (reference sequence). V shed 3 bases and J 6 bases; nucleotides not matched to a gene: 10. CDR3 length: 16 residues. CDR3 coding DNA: TGTGCCAGCAGTTTTTCAGCCGGGACAGGGGTGGATGGCTACACCTTC. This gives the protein CASSFSAGTGVDGYTF.

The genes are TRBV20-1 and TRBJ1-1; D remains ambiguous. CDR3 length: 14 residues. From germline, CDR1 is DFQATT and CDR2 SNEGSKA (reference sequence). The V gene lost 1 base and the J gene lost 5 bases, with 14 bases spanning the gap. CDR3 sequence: CSARGRDLGTEAFF. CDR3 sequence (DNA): TGCAGTGCTAGAGGTAGGGATTTGGGGACTGAAGCTTTCTTT.

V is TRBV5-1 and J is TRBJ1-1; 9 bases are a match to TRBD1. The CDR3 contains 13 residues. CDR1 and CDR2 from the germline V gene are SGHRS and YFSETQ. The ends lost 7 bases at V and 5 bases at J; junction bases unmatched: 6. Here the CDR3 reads CASGMGTGTEAFF. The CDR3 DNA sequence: TGCGCCAGCGGTATGGGGACAGGGACTGAAGCTTTCTTT.

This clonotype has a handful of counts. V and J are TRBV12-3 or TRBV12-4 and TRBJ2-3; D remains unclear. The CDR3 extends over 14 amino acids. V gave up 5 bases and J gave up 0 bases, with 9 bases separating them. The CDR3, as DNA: TGTGCCAGCAGTAAAACAGTTAGCACAGATACGCAGTATTTT. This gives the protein CASSKTVSTDTQYF.

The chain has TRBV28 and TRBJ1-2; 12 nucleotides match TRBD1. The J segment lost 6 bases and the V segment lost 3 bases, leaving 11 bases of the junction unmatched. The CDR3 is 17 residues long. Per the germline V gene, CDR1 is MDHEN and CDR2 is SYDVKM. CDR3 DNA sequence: TGTGCCAGCAGTTTCCAACCCGGGACAGGGGGCCTCCATGGCTACACCTTC. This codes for CASSFQPGTGGLHGYTF.

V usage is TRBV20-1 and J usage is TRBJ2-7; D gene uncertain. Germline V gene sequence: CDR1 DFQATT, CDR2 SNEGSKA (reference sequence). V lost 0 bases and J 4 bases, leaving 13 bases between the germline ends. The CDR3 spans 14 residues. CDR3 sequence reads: CSARDLVREYEQYF. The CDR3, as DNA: TGCAGTGCTAGAGATCTTGTCAGAGAGTACGAGCAGTACTTC.

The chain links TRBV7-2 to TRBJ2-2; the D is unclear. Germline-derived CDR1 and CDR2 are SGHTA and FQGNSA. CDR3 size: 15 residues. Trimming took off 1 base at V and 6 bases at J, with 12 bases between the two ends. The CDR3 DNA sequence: TGTGCCAGCAGCTTAGGGGGTAGTCGGGCCGGGGAGCTGTTTTTT. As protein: CASSLGGSRAGELFF.

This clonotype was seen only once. The CDR3 DNA sequence: TGTGCCAGCAGCCAAGAACAGGAGCAGTACTTC. This gives the protein CASSQEQEQYF. This rearrangement joins TRBV14 to TRBJ2-5; weak D call: TRBD1 (5 bases). The CDR3 consists of 11 residues. Germline lookup yields CDR1 SGHDN and CDR2 FVKESK. V lost 0 bases, J lost 11 bases, and 7 bases lay in between.

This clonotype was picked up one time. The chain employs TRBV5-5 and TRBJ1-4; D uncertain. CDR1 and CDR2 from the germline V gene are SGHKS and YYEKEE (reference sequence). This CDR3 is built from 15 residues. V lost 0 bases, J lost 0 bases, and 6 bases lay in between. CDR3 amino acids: CASSLEDATNEKLFF. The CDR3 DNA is TGTGCCAGCAGCTTGGAAGATGCAACTAATGAAAAACTGTTTTTT.

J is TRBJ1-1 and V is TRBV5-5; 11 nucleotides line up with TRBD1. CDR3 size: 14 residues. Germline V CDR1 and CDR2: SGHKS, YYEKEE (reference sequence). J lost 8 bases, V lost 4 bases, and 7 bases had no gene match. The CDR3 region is CASSTGQGATEAFF. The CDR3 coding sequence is TGTGCCAGCAGCACTGGACAGGGGGCCACAGAAGCTTTCTTT.

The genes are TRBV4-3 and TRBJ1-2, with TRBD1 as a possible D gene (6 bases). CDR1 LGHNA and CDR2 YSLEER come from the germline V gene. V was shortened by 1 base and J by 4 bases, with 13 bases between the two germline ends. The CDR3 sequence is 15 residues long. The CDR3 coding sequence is TGCGCCAGCAGCCAAGTGGCGGGGGCGGCCTATGGCTACACCTTC. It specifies CASSQVAGAAYGYTF.

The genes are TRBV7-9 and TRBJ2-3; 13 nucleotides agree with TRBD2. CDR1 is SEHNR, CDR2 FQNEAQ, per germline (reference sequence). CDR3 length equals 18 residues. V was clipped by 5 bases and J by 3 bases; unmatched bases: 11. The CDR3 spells CASSQGGLAGVLTDTQYF. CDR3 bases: TGTGCCAGCAGCCAGGGTGGACTAGCGGGAGTATTAACAGATACGCAGTATTTT.

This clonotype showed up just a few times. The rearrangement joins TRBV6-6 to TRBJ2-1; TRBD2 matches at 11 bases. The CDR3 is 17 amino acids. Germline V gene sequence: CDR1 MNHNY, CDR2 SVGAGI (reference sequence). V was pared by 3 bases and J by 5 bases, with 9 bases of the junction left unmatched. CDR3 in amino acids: CASSYTASGGIHNEQFF. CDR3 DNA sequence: TGTGCCAGCAGTTATACGGCTAGCGGGGGGATACACAATGAGCAGTTCTTC.

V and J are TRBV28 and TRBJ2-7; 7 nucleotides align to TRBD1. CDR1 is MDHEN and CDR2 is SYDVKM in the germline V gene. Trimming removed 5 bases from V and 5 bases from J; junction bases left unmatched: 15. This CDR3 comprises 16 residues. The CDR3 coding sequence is TGTGCCAGCAGTCTCCAGGCAGGGGGTTACATCCACGAGCAGTACTTC. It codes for CASSLQAGGYIHEQYF.

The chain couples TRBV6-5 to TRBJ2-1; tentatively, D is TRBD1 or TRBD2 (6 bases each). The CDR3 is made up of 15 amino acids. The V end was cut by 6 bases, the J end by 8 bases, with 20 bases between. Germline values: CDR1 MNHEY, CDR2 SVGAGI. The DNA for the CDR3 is TGTGCCAGCAGCCCCCCGGGGGCAGATGTCGATGAGCAGTTCTTC. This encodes CASSPPGADVDEQFF.

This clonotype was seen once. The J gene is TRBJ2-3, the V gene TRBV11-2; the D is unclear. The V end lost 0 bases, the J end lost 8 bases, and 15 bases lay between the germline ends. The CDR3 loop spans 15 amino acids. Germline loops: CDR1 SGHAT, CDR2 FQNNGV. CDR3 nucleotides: TGTGCCAGCAGCTTAGATTCAGGAGCGAGCGCTACGCAGTATTTT. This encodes CASSLDSGASATQYF.

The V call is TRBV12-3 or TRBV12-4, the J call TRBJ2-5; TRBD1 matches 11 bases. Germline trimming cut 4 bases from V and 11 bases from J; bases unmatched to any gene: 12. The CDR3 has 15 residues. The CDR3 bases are TGTGCCAGCAGTTGGCCGGGACAGGGGGTTCGAGAGCAGTACTTC. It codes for CASSWPGQGVREQYF.

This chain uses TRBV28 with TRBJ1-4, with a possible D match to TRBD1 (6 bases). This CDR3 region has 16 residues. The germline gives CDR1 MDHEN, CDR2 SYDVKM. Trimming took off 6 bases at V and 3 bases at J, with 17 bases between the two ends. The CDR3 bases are TGTGCCAGCAGCCAACAGGGCCCTGATCCTAATGAAAAACTGTTTTTT. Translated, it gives CASSQQGPDPNEKLFF.

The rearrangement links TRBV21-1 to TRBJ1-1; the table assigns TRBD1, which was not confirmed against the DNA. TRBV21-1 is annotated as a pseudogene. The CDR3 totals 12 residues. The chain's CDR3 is CASSKLQGEAFF. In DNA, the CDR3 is TGTGCCAGCAGCAAACTCCAGGGTGAAGCTTTCTTT.

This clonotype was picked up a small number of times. The CDR3 region is CASSLGDRGVFEQFF. The CDR3 nucleotides are TGTGCCAGCAGCTTAGGGGACAGGGGGGTATTTGAGCAGTTCTTC. The chain uses TRBV5-5 and TRBJ2-1, with TRBD1 matching over 11 bases. In germline, CDR1 is SGHKS, CDR2 YYEKEE (reference sequence). The CDR3 is 15 amino acids. V was clipped by 2 bases and J by 9 bases; unmatched bases: 7.